Listed below are T cell receptor beta chains from one sample, sequenced in a study of blood T cell repertoires in COVID-19. The data were produced by immunoSEQ multiplex PCR, yet TCRdb's version contains in-frame clones alone and is incomplete. This sample has about 130,000 clones, with roughly four fifths found just once. The material sequenced was PBMCs or T cells enriched from blood (not recorded which). Receptors were obtained from a man between 25 and 39 years old who had recovered from COVID-19. Both conserved end residues are part of each CDR3. The D gene is left open where the match is weak. Only some rows state a clone size, as once, few, many or a class for expanded clones.

-	-	TRBV5-4	TRBJ1-1	CASSRGGAQDTEAFF	TGTGCCAGCAGCCGGGGGGGGGCACAGGACACTGAAGCTTTCTTT
few	-	TRBV12-3/TRBV12-4	TRBJ1-5	CASSSAGGHQHF	TGTGCCAGCAGTTCCGCGGGCGGTCACCAGCATTTT
few	TRBD1	TRBV5-6	TRBJ1-3	CASSEADRGRGNTIYF	TGTGCCAGCAGTGAAGCGGACAGGGGGAGAGGAAACACCATATATTTT
-	-	TRBV3-1/TRBV3-2	TRBJ1-2	CASSQDRWGGYGYTF	TGTGCCAGCAGCCAAGATCGGTGGGGGGGCTATGGCTACACCTTC
-	-	TRBV7-9	TRBJ1-4	CASSHTDSASTNEKLFF	TGTGCCAGCAGCCATACGGACAGCGCCTCAACTAATGAAAAACTGTTTTTT
-	TRBD2	TRBV9	TRBJ2-2	CASSTGLAATMSTGELFF	TGTGCCAGCAGCACGGGACTAGCGGCCACGATGAGCACCGGGGAGCTGTTTTTT
-	TRBD1	TRBV7-3	TRBJ2-1	CASSLTGQGAIRSYNEQFF	TGTGCCAGCAGCTTAACGGGGCAGGGGGCAATAAGATCCTACAATGAGCAGTTCTTC
once	TRBD1	TRBV5-6	TRBJ1-5	CASSQTGTFGNQPQHF	TGTGCCAGCAGTCAGACAGGGACATTTGGCAATCAGCCCCAGCATTTT
-	-	TRBV5-5	TRBJ2-7	CASSLAYEQYF	TGTGCCAGCAGCTTGGCTTACGAGCAGTACTTC
once	-	TRBV2	TRBJ2-7	CASGRGTGSYEQYF	TGTGCCAGCGGGAGGGGGACAGGTTCATACGAGCAGTACTTC
-	-	TRBV3-1/TRBV3-2	TRBJ1-6	CASSQGGTGNSPLHF	TGTGCCAGCAGCCAGGGGGGGACGGGTAATTCACCCCTCCACTTT
once	-	TRBV11-3	TRBJ2-3	CASSSKAGITDTQYF	TGTGCCAGCAGCTCGAAGGCAGGGATCACAGATACGCAGTATTTT
-	-	TRBV27	TRBJ2-1	CAAGTRIYNEQFF	TGTGCTGCGGGAACAAGGATCTACAATGAGCAGTTCTTC
-	TRBD1	TRBV2	TRBJ2-7	CASSSMGDRSYEQYF	TGTGCCAGCAGTAGTATGGGGGACAGATCCTACGAGCAGTACTTC
-	-	TRBV28	TRBJ2-7	CASRLGTGLYEQYF	TGTGCCAGCAGGTTAGGGACTGGGCTTTACGAGCAGTACTTC
-	-	TRBV7-3	TRBJ2-1	CASSLTGGIRSEQFF	TGTGCCAGCAGCTTAACTGGCGGGATCAGGTCGGAGCAGTTCTTC
-	-	TRBV19	TRBJ1-5	CASSNEGHQPQHF	TGTGCCAGTAGTAACGAGGGTCATCAGCCCCAGCATTTT
-	TRBD2	TRBV18	TRBJ2-7	CASSTTSGNYEQYF	TGTGCCAGCTCAACGACTAGCGGGAACTACGAGCAGTACTTC
few	-	TRBV2	TRBJ1-6	CASSEAPREGVSLHF	TGTGCCAGCAGTGAAGCCCCCCGGGAGGGTGTATCCCTCCACTTT
-	-	TRBV5-1	TRBJ1-5	CASSPDATRDQPQHF	TGCGCCAGCAGCCCCGACGCCACTAGGGATCAGCCCCAGCATTTT
-	-	TRBV2	TRBJ1-1	CATSDGKYVEAFF	TGTGCCACCTCTGACGGGAAGTATGTCGAAGCTTTCTTT
-	-	TRBV19	TRBJ1-5	CASSPRVVQPQHF	TGTGCCAGTAGTCCGAGGGTAGTTCAGCCCCAGCATTTT
-	TRBD2	TRBV5-6	TRBJ2-1	CASSGREGRGEQFF	TGTGCCAGCAGCGGGCGGGAGGGCCGTGGTGAGCAGTTCTTC
few	-	TRBV2	TRBJ2-2	CASSVNRIYTGELFF	TGTGCCAGCAGTGTTAACAGGATATACACCGGGGAGCTGTTTTTT
-	TRBD2	TRBV6-5	TRBJ2-1	CASDSSGLGDEQFF	TGTGCCAGCGATTCTAGCGGGTTGGGCGATGAGCAGTTCTTC
-	-	TRBV30	TRBJ1-6	CAWREQGISSPLHF	TGTGCCTGGAGGGAACAGGGAATCAGTTCACCCCTCCACTTT
-	TRBD2	TRBV5-4	TRBJ2-2	CASTLAGSTGELFF	TGTGCCAGCACTCTAGCGGGGTCCACCGGGGAGCTGTTTTTT
-	-	TRBV7-3	TRBJ1-5	CASSLTGNQPQHF	TGTGCCAGCAGCCTAACCGGGAATCAGCCCCAGCATTTT
-	TRBD2	TRBV4-2	TRBJ2-1	CASSQDFAGEAYNEQFF	TGTGCCAGCAGCCAAGATTTCGCGGGAGAGGCTTACAATGAGCAGTTCTTC
-	TRBD1	TRBV7-2	TRBJ2-7	CASSYTGETYEQYF	TGTGCCAGCAGTTATACAGGGGAGACCTACGAGCAGTACTTC
-	-	TRBV4-1	TRBJ2-5	CASSQAVQETQYF	TGCGCCAGCAGCCAAGCGGTCCAAGAGACCCAGTACTTC
-	TRBD1	TRBV30	TRBJ1-5	CAWSSGQGIQPQHF	TGTGCCTGGAGTTCGGGACAGGGGATTCAGCCCCAGCATTTT
-	-	TRBV7-9	TRBJ1-2	CASSFPSGGTTYGYTF	TGTGCCAGCAGCTTCCCTTCTGGAGGGACTACCTATGGCTACACCTTC
-	-	TRBV2	TRBJ2-1	CASLSFNEQFF	TGTGCCAGCCTGAGCTTTAATGAGCAGTTCTTC
many	TRBD1	TRBV6-5	TRBJ1-2	CASSYTRTGGAYGYTF	TGTGCCAGCAGTTACACCCGGACAGGGGGAGCCTATGGCTACACCTTC
-	-	TRBV27	TRBJ2-5	CASSSSFAPQETQYF	TGTGCCAGCAGTTCCTCGTTCGCGCCCCAAGAGACCCAGTACTTC
-	-	TRBV20-1	TRBJ2-1	CSASSSDNPYNEQFF	TGCAGTGCTAGTTCATCGGACAATCCATACAATGAGCAGTTCTTC
-	TRBD1	TRBV29-1	TRBJ2-1	CSVRSTGVGNEQFF	TGCAGCGTCCGATCGACAGGGGTGGGGAATGAGCAGTTCTTC
-	TRBD1	TRBV5-1	TRBJ1-3	CASSPDRAGNTIYF	TGCGCCAGCAGCCCCGACAGGGCTGGAAACACCATATATTTT
-	-	TRBV7-3	TRBJ2-2	CASSFRADTGELFF	TGTGCCAGCAGCTTCAGGGCTGACACCGGGGAGCTGTTTTTT
-	TRBD1	TRBV4-1	TRBJ1-5	CASSQSPGTGGSQPQHF	TGCGCCAGCAGCCAATCACCCGGGACAGGGGGCAGTCAGCCCCAGCATTTT
-	-	TRBV14	TRBJ1-2	CASSQGGGRDTF	TGTGCCAGCAGCCAAGGAGGAGGGCGGGACACCTTC
-	TRBD2	TRBV5-1	TRBJ2-3	CASSLGLAQRSTDTQYF	TGCGCCAGCAGCTTGGGACTAGCCCAAAGAAGCACAGATACGCAGTATTTT
-	-	TRBV14	TRBJ2-5	CASSLSGRTQETQYF	TGTGCCAGCAGCCTAAGCGGACGGACCCAAGAGACCCAGTACTTC
-	TRBD2	TRBV13	TRBJ2-7	CASSYQGLAGGSDEQYF	TGTGCCAGCAGCTATCAAGGACTAGCGGGAGGGTCAGACGAGCAGTACTTC
-	TRBD2	TRBV7-2	TRBJ2-2	CASSLSHGRGTGELFF	TGTGCCAGCAGCTTATCACATGGGAGGGGAACCGGGGAGCTGTTTTTT
-	TRBD2	TRBV9	TRBJ2-3	CASSVGGGLQATDTQYF	TGTGCCAGCAGCGTAGGCGGGGGGTTACAGGCGACAGATACGCAGTATTTT
-	TRBD1	TRBV5-1	TRBJ1-4	CASRTGEGGTNEKLFF	TGCGCCAGCAGGACAGGGGAAGGGGGCACTAATGAAAAACTGTTTTTT